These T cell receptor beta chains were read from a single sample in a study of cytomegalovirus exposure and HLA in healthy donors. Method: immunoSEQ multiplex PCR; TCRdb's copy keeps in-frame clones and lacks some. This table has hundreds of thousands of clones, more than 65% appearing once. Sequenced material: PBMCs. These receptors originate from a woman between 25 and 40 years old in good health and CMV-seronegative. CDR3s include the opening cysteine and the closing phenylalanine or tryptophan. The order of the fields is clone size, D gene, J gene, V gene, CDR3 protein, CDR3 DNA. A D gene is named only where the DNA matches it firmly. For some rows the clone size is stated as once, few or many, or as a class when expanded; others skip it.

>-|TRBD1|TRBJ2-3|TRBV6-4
CASSVDRGADTQYF
TGTGCCAGCAGTGTGGACAGGGGGGCAGATACGCAGTATTTT
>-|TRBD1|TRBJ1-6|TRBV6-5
CATRGDSNSPLHF
TGTGCCACCAGGGGGGACAGTAATTCACCCCTCCACTTT
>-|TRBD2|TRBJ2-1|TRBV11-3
CAISLDPQLGDRGGEQFF
TGTGCCATCAGCTTAGATCCCCAACTAGGGGACCGGGGGGGTGAGCAGTTCTTC
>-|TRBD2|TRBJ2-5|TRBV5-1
CASSLLAGGLGEETQYF
TGCGCCAGCAGCTTACTAGCGGGGGGCCTAGGGGAAGAGACCCAGTACTTC
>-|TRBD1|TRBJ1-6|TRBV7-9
CASSSEGAAYNSPLHF
TGTGCCAGCAGTTCGGAGGGGGCGGCCTATAATTCACCCCTCCACTTT
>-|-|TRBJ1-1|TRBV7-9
CSSSTPGAADTEAFF
TGTTCCAGCAGTACTCCAGGTGCCGCCGACACTGAAGCTTTCTTT
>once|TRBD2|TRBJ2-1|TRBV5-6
CASSAPGLADNEQFF
TGTGCCAGCAGCGCTCCGGGACTAGCGGACAATGAGCAGTTCTTC
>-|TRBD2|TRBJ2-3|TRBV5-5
CASSQERGGPDTQYF
TGTGCCAGCAGCCAAGAGCGGGGGGGCCCAGATACGCAGTATTTT
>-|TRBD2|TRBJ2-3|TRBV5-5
CASSQEAGGPDTQYF
TGTGCCAGCAGCCAAGAAGCGGGAGGGCCAGATACGCAGTATTTT
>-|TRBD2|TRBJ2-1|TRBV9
CASSPSYWGTSGGGFYNEQFF
TGTGCCAGCAGCCCGAGCTACTGGGGGACTAGCGGGGGGGGCTTCTACAATGAGCAGTTCTTC
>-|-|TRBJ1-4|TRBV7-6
CASSLERQGPIKLFF
TGTGCCAGCAGCTTAGAGCGCCAGGGGCCCATTAAACTGTTTTTT
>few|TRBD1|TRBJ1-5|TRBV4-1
CASSQGQGARQPQHF
TGCGCCAGCAGCCAAGGACAGGGGGCCAGGCAGCCCCAGCATTTT
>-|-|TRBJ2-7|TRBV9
CASSRLVSDEQYF
TGTGCCAGCAGCCGACTAGTTAGTGACGAGCAGTACTTC
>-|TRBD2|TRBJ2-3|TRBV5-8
CASSRLAGGTDTQYF
TGTGCCAGCAGCCGACTAGCGGGGGGCACAGATACGCAGTATTTT
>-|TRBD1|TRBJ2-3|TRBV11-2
CASSSQRTGADTQYF
TGTGCCAGCAGCAGCCAGAGGACAGGGGCAGATACGCAGTATTTT
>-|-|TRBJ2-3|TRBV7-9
CASSLVKTSTDTQYF
TGTGCCAGCAGCTTAGTGAAGACTAGCACAGATACGCAGTATTTT
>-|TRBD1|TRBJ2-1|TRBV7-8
CASSLAVTGGNEQFF
TGTGCCAGCAGCTTAGCGGTGACAGGGGGTAATGAGCAGTTCTTC
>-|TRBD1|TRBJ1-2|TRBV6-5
CASSYSRTGRNYGYTF
TGTGCCAGCAGTTACTCGCGGACAGGGAGGAACTATGGCTACACCTTC
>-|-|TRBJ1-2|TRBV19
CASRGRGGLFYGYTF
TGTGCCAGTAGGGGGCGGGGGGGGCTATTCTATGGCTACACCTTC
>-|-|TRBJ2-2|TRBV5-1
CASSLDGRVRTGELFF
TGCGCCAGCAGCTTGGACGGCAGGGTTAGGACCGGGGAGCTGTTTTTT
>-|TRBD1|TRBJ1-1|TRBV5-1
CASRLDRGTEAFF
TGCGCCAGCAGACTCGACAGGGGCACTGAAGCTTTCTTT
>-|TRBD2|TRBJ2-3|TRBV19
CASSMAGLAGGSTDTQYF
TGTGCCAGTAGTATGGCGGGACTAGCGGGGGGGAGCACAGATACGCAGTATTTT
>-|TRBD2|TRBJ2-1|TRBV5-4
CASSPGEGLATYNEQFF
TGTGCCAGCAGCCCGGGGGAGGGGCTCGCGACTTACAATGAGCAGTTCTTC
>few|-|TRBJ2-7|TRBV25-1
CASSMGGGPSYEQYF
TGTGCCAGCAGTATGGGGGGGGGCCCTTCCTACGAGCAGTACTTC
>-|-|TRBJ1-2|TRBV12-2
CASLPDAGGYGYTF
TGTGCAAGTCTCCCGGACGCAGGGGGCTATGGCTACACCTTC
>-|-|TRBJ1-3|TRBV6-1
CASSSRGVSGNTIYF
TGTGCCAGCAGTTCACGCGGGGTCTCTGGAAACACCATATATTTT
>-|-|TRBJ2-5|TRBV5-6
CASSLGLQSEEGETQYF
TGTGCCAGCAGCTTGGGCCTACAGAGCGAAGAGGGAGAGACCCAGTACTTC
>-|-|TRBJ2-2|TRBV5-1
CASRPGTAVTGELFF
TGCGCCAGCAGACCCGGGACTGCGGTCACCGGGGAGCTGTTTTTT
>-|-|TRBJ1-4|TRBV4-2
CASSRKRGGDEKLFF
TGTGCCAGCAGCCGCAAAAGAGGGGGGGATGAAAAACTGTTTTTT
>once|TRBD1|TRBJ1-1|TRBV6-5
CASRKQGTNTEAFF
TGTGCCAGCAGGAAACAGGGGACGAACACTGAAGCTTTCTTT
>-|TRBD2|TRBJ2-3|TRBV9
CASSVKGLADTDTQYF
TGTGCCAGCAGCGTAAAGGGACTAGCGGACACAGATACGCAGTATTTT
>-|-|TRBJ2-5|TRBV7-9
CTSSFPNQETQYF
TGTACCAGCAGCTTCCCAAATCAAGAGACCCAGTACTTC
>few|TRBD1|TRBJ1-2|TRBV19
CASSTGQEHYDYTF
TGTGCCAGTAGTACCGGACAGGAGCACTATGACTACACCTTC
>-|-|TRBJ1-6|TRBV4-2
CASSTLPGGPEGSYNSPLHF
TGTGCCAGCAGCACCCTCCCGGGGGGGCCCGAGGGCTCCTATAATTCACCCCTCCACTTT
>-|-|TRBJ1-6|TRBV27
CASSRLGGVRGSPLHF
TGTGCCAGCAGCCGGTTAGGAGGGGTGCGCGGTTCACCCCTCCACTTT
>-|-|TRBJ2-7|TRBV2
CASTQSGRPLEQYF
TGTGCCAGCACCCAATCGGGTCGTCCGCTCGAGCAGTACTTC
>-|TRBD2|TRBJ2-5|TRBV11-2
CASSFGLAGQETQYF
TGTGCCAGCAGCTTTGGCCTAGCGGGGCAAGAGACCCAGTACTTC
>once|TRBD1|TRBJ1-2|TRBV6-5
CASSVTGGIYGYTF
TGTGCCAGCAGCGTTACAGGGGGTATTTATGGCTACACCTTC
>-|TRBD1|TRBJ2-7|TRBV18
CASSPGQGPYEQYF
TGTGCCAGCTCACCGGGACAGGGTCCCTACGAGCAGTACTTC
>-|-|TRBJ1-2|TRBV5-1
CASSFGGYNYGYTF
TGCGCCAGCAGCTTCGGCGGTTATAACTATGGCTACACCTTC
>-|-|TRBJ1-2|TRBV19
CASSLRAASYGYTF
TGTGCCAGTAGTCTCAGGGCTGCAAGCTATGGCTACACCTTC
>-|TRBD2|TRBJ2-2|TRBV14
CASRVAGASTGELFF
TGTGCCAGCAGGGTAGCGGGAGCAAGCACCGGGGAGCTGTTTTTT
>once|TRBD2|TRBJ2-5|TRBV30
CAWSFRRLAGDETQYF
TGTGCCTGGAGTTTCCGCAGGTTAGCGGGGGACGAGACCCAGTACTTC
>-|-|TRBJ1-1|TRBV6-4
CASSPQGGTEAFF
TGTGCCAGCAGTCCACAGGGTGGTACTGAAGCTTTCTTT
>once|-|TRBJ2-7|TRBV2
CASTGILADLSYEQYF
TGTGCCAGCACTGGAATCTTAGCGGACCTCTCCTACGAGCAGTACTTC
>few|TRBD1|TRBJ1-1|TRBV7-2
CASSLGTGVQAFF
TGTGCCAGCAGCTTAGGGACAGGGGTTCAAGCTTTCTTT
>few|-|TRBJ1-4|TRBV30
CAWSVQYVGGLTNEKLFF
TGTGCCTGGAGTGTACAATATGTCGGGGGGCTTACTAATGAAAAACTGTTTTTT
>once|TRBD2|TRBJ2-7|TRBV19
CASSIASGTYEQYF
TGTGCCAGTAGTATCGCTAGCGGAACCTACGAGCAGTACTTC
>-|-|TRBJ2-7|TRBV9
CAGGWGLSSYEQYF
TGTGCCGGGGGGTGGGGGTTGAGCTCCTACGAGCAGTACTTC
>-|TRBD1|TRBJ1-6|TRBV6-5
CASSYETGVGSPLHF
TGTGCCAGCAGCTACGAGACAGGGGTCGGTTCACCCCTCCACTTT
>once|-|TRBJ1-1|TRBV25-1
CASSPGVTEAFF
TGTGCCAGCAGTCCGGGGGTCACTGAAGCTTTCTTT
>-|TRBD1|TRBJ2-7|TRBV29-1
CSVVRFGQDHAYEQYF
TGCAGCGTTGTCAGGTTTGGACAGGATCATGCCTACGAGCAGTACTTC
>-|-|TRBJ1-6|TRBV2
CASSEQLGSPLHF
TGTGCCAGCAGTGAACAGCTCGGGTCACCCCTCCACTTT
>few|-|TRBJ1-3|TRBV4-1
CASSPEYTYGNTIYF
TGCGCCAGCAGCCCCGAATACACGTATGGAAACACCATATATTTT
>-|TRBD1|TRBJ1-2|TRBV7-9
CASRRDRGEEGYTF
TGTGCCAGCAGACGGGACAGGGGTGAGGAGGGCTACACCTTC
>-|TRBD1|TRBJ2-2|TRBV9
CASSVETGVSVLGELFF
TGTGCCAGCAGCGTAGAAACAGGGGTGTCAGTACTCGGGGAGCTGTTTTTT
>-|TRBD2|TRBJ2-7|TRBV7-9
CASSFGLAGEQYF
TGTGCCAGCAGCTTCGGACTAGCGGGAGAGCAGTACTTC